The clone carrying this T cell receptor (beta chain) was counted once. Cohort allocation depended upon clinical history that participants reported. Among Cohort 3 donors, those recovered had two negative PCRs, clearance, or symptom resolution. This specimen comes from a study of blood T cell repertoires in COVID-19. The germline gives CDR1 MNHEY, CDR2 SMNVEV (reference sequence). The CDR3 contains 14 residues. The V and J ends lost 2 bases and 3 bases respectively, with 11 bases between them. Authors' analysis steps: The authors estimated nucleated cell counts from reference gene primer amplification. Data came from immunoSEQ multiplex PCR; TCRdb stores just in-frame clones and leaves some out. The V and J calls and clone size were taken over from that table, and D and trimming were inferred from the DNA. The top ten hold under 2% of the sample, which has hundreds of thousands of clones, around 86% seen once.

This sequence was found in a man aged 35-49 years who had recovered from COVID-19. V and J are TRBV27 and TRBJ2-7; perhaps TRBD2 as D (5 bases). The sample was PBMCs or T cells enriched from blood (not recorded which). CDR3 loop: CASSLRGDYYEQYF. The CDR3 DNA reads as TGTGCCAGCAGTTTACGGGGTGACTACTACGAGCAGTACTTC.